What follows are 25 T cell receptor beta chains derived from one specimen sequenced in a study of blood T cell repertoires in COVID-19. TCRdb keeps only in-frame clones here, not all; method: immunoSEQ multiplex PCR. The sample lists fewer than 350,000 clones; roughly 85% were seen once. The material sequenced was PBMCs or T cells enriched from blood (not recorded which). The receptors come from a woman under 40 who had been exposed to COVID-19.

The V and J genes are TRBV28 and TRBJ1-2; D remains unclear. CDR1 and CDR2 (germline): MDHEN, SYDVKM. V lost 6 bases and J 9 bases, leaving 17 bases between the germline ends. The CDR3 is 13 amino acids. The CDR3 bases are TGTGCCAGCAGCGAGACACCCTTAGGTAGCTACACCTTC. It translates to CASSETPLGSYTF.

J is TRBJ2-4 and V is TRBV10-3, with D unclear. This CDR3 is built from 14 residues. Trimming pared 0 bases from V and 6 bases from J, leaving 9 bases between. The germline V gene has CDR1 ENHRY and CDR2 SYGVKD. CDR3 loop: CAISESRLANIQYF. In nucleotides, the CDR3 is TGTGCCATCAGTGAGTCGAGACTTGCAAACATTCAGTACTTC.

The chain is built from TRBV11-2 and TRBJ1-2, with TRBD1 matching over 9 bases. The V segment lost 5 bases and the J segment 3 bases; nucleotides outside the gene matches: 7. The CDR3 contains 15 residues. Germline V lookup: CDR1 SGHAT, CDR2 FQNNGV. The CDR3 region is CASSLYRGLDYGYTF. CDR3 DNA sequence: TGTGCCAGCAGCCTGTACAGGGGGCTTGACTATGGCTACACCTTC.

The genes are TRBV30 and TRBJ2-5; D ambiguous. The CDR3 contains 13 residues. CDR1 is GTSNPN, CDR2 SVGIG, per germline (reference sequence). V dropped 3 bases and J dropped 0 bases, with 8 bases sitting between them. The CDR3 sequence: CAWRRSYQETQYF. CDR3 in DNA: TGTGCCTGGAGACGGTCGTACCAAGAGACCCAGTACTTC.

The chain recombines TRBV6-5 with TRBJ2-1; TRBD2 matches 8 bases. Trimming at V came to 6 bases and at J to 4 bases, leaving 2 bases not matched to a gene. Germline CDR1 and CDR2: MNHEY and SVGAGI. The CDR3 contains 13 residues. In DNA form, the CDR3 reads TGTGCCAGCAGGCGGGAGGCGTACAATGAGCAGTTCTTC. Translation: CASRREAYNEQFF.

The rearrangement uses TRBV7-2 and TRBJ1-4; a possible D gene is TRBD1 (5 bases). With 1 base removed from V and 7 bases from J, the gap between germline ends came to 10 bases. Germline-derived CDR1 and CDR2 are SGHTA and FQGNSA. The CDR3 spans 14 residues. The CDR3, as DNA: TGTGCCAGCAGCTTAGGGCAGGGATTTGAAAAACTGTTTTTT. This codes for CASSLGQGFEKLFF. The entire variable domain, with the rest obtained from reference TRBV7-2 and TRBJ1-4, is as follows: GAGVSQSPSNKVTEKGKDVELRCDPISGHTALYWYRQSLGQGLEFLIYFQGNSAPDKSGLPSDRFSAERTGGSVSTLTIQRTQQEDSAVYLCASSLGQGFEKLFFGSGTQLSVL.

J is TRBJ2-7 and V is TRBV7-2, with 14 bases fitting TRBD2. The germline CDR1 and CDR2 sequences are SGHTA and FQGNSA. The CDR3 consists of 15 residues. Trimming took 2 bases from V and 6 from J; bases not matched to a gene: 3. The CDR3 DNA is TGTGCCAGCAGCTTACCTGGACTAGCGGGAGGCGAGCAGTACTTC. Protein sequence: CASSLPGLAGGEQYF.

The chain is built from TRBV4-1 and TRBJ2-2, with 12 bases identical to TRBD2. V was pared by 3 bases and J by 4 bases, with 9 bases of the junction left unmatched. The CDR3 extends over 18 amino acids. Germline loops: CDR1 MGHRA, CDR2 YSYEKL. The CDR3 sequence is CASSQRRLAGGFTGELFF. As DNA, the CDR3 is TGCGCCAGCAGCCAGAGGAGGCTAGCGGGAGGGTTCACCGGGGAGCTGTTTTTT.

The chain couples TRBV6-4 to TRBJ1-4; D is unclear. Germline loops: CDR1 MRHNA, CDR2 SNTAGT. With 4 bases removed from V and 8 bases from J, the gap between germline ends came to 11 bases. The CDR3 sequence is 13 residues long. The CDR3 coding sequence is TGTGCCAGCAGTGTTGAGGCGGGGGAAAAACTGTTTTTT. This gives the protein CASSVEAGEKLFF.

The V call is TRBV12-3 or TRBV12-4, the J call TRBJ1-5, with D tentatively TRBD1 (5 bases). The CDR3 loop spans 13 amino acids. Trimming removed 6 bases from V and 7 bases from J, with 13 bases in between. CDR3 protein: CASSTDQGQPQHF. Written as DNA, the CDR3 is TGTGCCAGCAGCACCGACCAGGGACAGCCCCAGCATTTT.

This clone was detected only a few times. The rearrangement uses TRBV11-1 and TRBJ2-2, with a tentative D call TRBD1 (5 bases). The CDR3 is made up of 14 amino acids. Germline CDR1 is SGHAT and CDR2 is FQDESV (reference sequence). The ends were cut back, 3 bases at V and 6 bases at J, with 11 bases in the middle. CDR3 in amino acids: CASSFTGLAGELFF. The CDR3 DNA follows: TGTGCCAGCAGCTTCACAGGTCTCGCCGGGGAGCTGTTTTTT.

The gene calls are TRBV7-9 and TRBJ2-1, with 8 bases fitting TRBD1. With 9 bases clipped from V and 8 bases from J, the junction kept 9 bases outside the gene matches. Germline V gene sequence: CDR1 SEHNR, CDR2 FQNEAQ (reference sequence). The CDR3 covers 13 residues. The chain's CDR3 is CARNYRGMYEQFF. The DNA for the CDR3 is TGTGCCAGGAACTACAGGGGGATGTATGAGCAGTTCTTC.

The J gene is TRBJ1-2, the V gene TRBV19; D might be TRBD1 (5 bases). The length of the CDR3 is 16 residues. Germline assignment: CDR1 LNHDA and CDR2 SQIVND (reference sequence). V was shortened by 5 bases and J by 4 bases, with 20 bases between the two germline ends. In DNA form, the CDR3 reads TGTGCCAGTAGTCCCGAAGGGCTAGGGGTCGGCTATGGCTACACCTTC. Its translation is CASSPEGLGVGYGYTF.

The chain joins TRBV9 to TRBJ2-1; 8 positions agree with TRBD2. Trimming at V came to 3 bases and at J to 9 bases, leaving 8 bases not matched to a gene. The germline gives CDR1 SGDLS, CDR2 YYNGEE. The CDR3 spans 14 residues. The CDR3 DNA reads as TGTGCCAGCAGCGCGGGGACTAGTACGGTTGAGCAGTTCTTC. Residues: CASSAGTSTVEQFF.

This chain links TRBV2 with TRBJ2-5; a weak D match, TRBD2 (6 bases). This CDR3 comprises 15 residues. Germline loops: CDR1 SNHLY, CDR2 FYNNEI. Trimming stripped 3 bases from V and 1 base from J, with 12 bases between. The CDR3 sequence: CASSEMGGIQETQYF. The CDR3 DNA follows: TGTGCCAGCAGTGAGATGGGCGGGATCCAAGAGACCCAGTACTTC.

The chain has TRBV5-1 and TRBJ2-2, with 7 bases aligning to TRBD2. Germline lookup yields CDR1 SGHRS and CDR2 YFSETQ. The CDR3 runs 16 residues. Trimming at V came to 0 bases and at J to 1 base, leaving 3 bases not matched to a gene. The CDR3 protein is CASSLVGRGNTGELFF. DNA for the CDR3: TGCGCCAGCAGCTTGGTAGGGAGGGGGAACACCGGGGAGCTGTTTTTT. The full variable domain, its missing parts supplied by reference TRBV5-1 and TRBJ2-2, is KAGVTQTPRYLIKTRGQQVTLSCSPISGHRSVSWYQQTPGQGLQFLFEYFSETQRNKGNFPGRFSGRQFSNSRSEMNVSTLELGDSALYLCASSLVGRGNTGELFFGEGSRLTVL.

This sequence joins TRBV4-2 and TRBJ2-5; D might be TRBD1 (6 bases). The CDR3 has 15 amino acids. In germline, CDR1 is LGHNA, CDR2 YNFKEQ. V was cut by 0 bases and J by 1 base, with 9 bases left in between. The CDR3: CASSQEQTGQETQYF. In nucleotides, the CDR3 is TGTGCCAGCAGCCAAGAGCAGACAGGCCAAGAGACCCAGTACTTC.

V usage is TRBV25-1 and J usage is TRBJ2-7; D is perhaps TRBD1 (6 bases). This CDR3 has 12 amino acids. The V end was cut by 5 bases, the J end by 5 bases, with 10 bases between. The V gene's germline CDR1 is MGHDK and CDR2 SYGVNS. This chain's CDR3 is CASSSGVHEQYF. The CDR3 DNA follows: TGTGCCAGCAGTTCAGGGGTTCACGAGCAGTACTTC.

The chain is built from TRBV28 and TRBJ1-5; TRBD1 matches 7 bases. Trimming removed 7 bases from V and 2 bases from J; junction bases left unmatched: 11. This CDR3 is 16 amino acids long. Germline CDR1 MDHEN, CDR2 SYDVKM. CDR3 nucleotide sequence: TGTGCCAGCAAAACTACAGGGGTAGGGGGCAATCAGCCCCAGCATTTT. Encoded protein: CASKTTGVGGNQPQHF.

The chain couples TRBV11-2 to TRBJ1-2; D gene unclear. Germline assignment: CDR1 SGHAT and CDR2 FQNNGV. V was trimmed by 5 bases and J by 6 bases, leaving 16 bases between them. The CDR3 has 14 residues. CDR3 amino acids: CASSPSLNSHGYTF. DNA for the CDR3: TGTGCCAGCAGCCCCTCCCTCAACAGCCATGGCTACACCTTC.

The CDR3 bases are TGTGCCAGCAGTTTGGTACAGGAAAACTATGGCTACACCTTC. The encoded protein is CASSLVQENYGYTF. V usage is TRBV28 and J usage is TRBJ1-2; a possible D gene is TRBD1 (5 bases). The CDR3 extends over 14 amino acids. CDR1 and CDR2 from the germline V gene are MDHEN and SYDVKM. V shed 3 bases and J shed 2 bases, with 10 bases lying between them.

This clone was counted only a few times. The chain's CDR3 is CASSQTSTATGGGNTIYF. The CDR3 DNA reads TGCGCCAGCAGCCAAACATCCACCGCTACAGGGGGTGGAAACACCATATATTTT. V gene TRBV4-1 combines with J gene TRBJ1-3; 8 nucleotides align to TRBD1. The germline gives CDR1 MGHRA, CDR2 YSYEKL. The CDR3 contains 18 residues. V shed 2 bases, J shed 3 bases, and the junction held 12 bases outside the gene matches.

The chain has TRBV3-1 (or the pseudogene TRBV3-2) and TRBJ2-7; D remains unclear. Germline loops: CDR1 LGHDT, CDR2 YNNKEL (reference sequence). The CDR3 length is 13 residues. Trimming removed 4 bases from V and 4 bases from J, with 11 bases in between. CDR3 in amino acids: CASSPEQTYEQYF. The CDR3 DNA reads as TGTGCCAGCAGCCCTGAACAGACGTACGAGCAGTACTTC.

This chain joins TRBV9 and TRBJ2-5; 7 nucleotides match TRBD1. Germline CDR1 and CDR2: SGDLS and YYNGEE. The V and J ends lost 6 bases and 5 bases, in that order; junction bases with no gene match: 16. The CDR3 is made up of 16 amino acids. CDR3 nucleotides: TGTGCCAGCAAGGATTGTCTCCGACAGGGTCGTGAGACCCAGTACTTC. Amino acids: CASKDCLRQGRETQYF.

The rearrangement uses TRBV9 and TRBJ2-3, with 8 bases fitting TRBD1. V lost 2 bases and J lost 10; bases outside the gene matches: 18. The CDR3 loop spans 17 amino acids. Per the germline V gene, CDR1 is SGDLS and CDR2 is YYNGEE. The CDR3 region is CASSVSQDRAFEAAQYF. In DNA form, the CDR3 reads TGTGCCAGCAGCGTTTCGCAGGACAGGGCTTTTGAGGCTGCGCAGTATTTT.